The present T cell receptor beta chain was sequenced within a study of T cell responses to AZD1222 COVID-19 vaccine. Study-level results: The sample set comprised mostly white British donors with more females, and clonal diversity was possibly underestimated. Just a handful of AZD1222 recipients tested seropositive at baseline.

This CDR3 is 15 amino acids long. Trimming took 4 bases from V and 3 from J; bases not matched to a gene: 3. The germline CDR1 and CDR2 sequences are SGHAT and FQNNGV. TCRdb's copy holds only in-frame clones and misses some; the assay was immunoSEQ multiplex PCR. The sample shows some 130,000 clones, 80% to 90% of them seen only once. With respect to this clone: Its antigen is still unknown.

The specimen was peripheral blood, collected 28 days after the second AZD1222 dose. V gene TRBV11-2 combines with J gene TRBJ1-5; TRBD1 agrees at 10 bases. This TCR derives from an adult who received the AZD1222 COVID-19 vaccine. As DNA, the CDR3 is TGTGCCAGCAGCTGGGGGACAGGGGCCAATCAGCCCCAGCATTTT. It encodes CASSWGTGANQPQHF.